This T cell receptor (beta chain) is drawn from a study of T cell changes during pregnancy in multiple sclerosis. CDR1 is SGHRS and CDR2 is YFSETQ in the germline V gene. The germline V and J ends were trimmed by 0 bases and 0 bases, with 3 bases remaining between them. The CDR3 runs to 14 residues. Notes on this clone: The sample carries other DNA sequences with the same CDR3.

The method was immunoSEQ multiplex PCR; TCRdb's version includes in-frame clones alone and lacks a portion of them. There are around 43,000 clones in the sample; roughly nine tenths occur only once, and about 1.2% lies in the top ten. The clonotype originates from a female donor with multiple sclerosis, enrolled in a pregnancy study. The rearrangement links TRBV5-1 to TRBJ1-4; unclear D gene. Here the sequenced sample was CD4+ T cells from peripheral blood mononuclear cells, taken in the first trimester of pregnancy. In DNA form, the CDR3 reads TGCGCCAGCAGCTTGGACTCAACTAATGAAAAACTGTTTTTT. This sequence encodes CASSLDSTNEKLFF.